Detailed here is one TCR beta chain. Its antigen is unknown. Nothing much larger sits one base from this clone, and base qualities are not available. In the germline V gene (reference sequence), CDR1 corresponds to MNHEY and CDR2 to SMNVEV. From cysteine to phenylalanine, the CDR3 is 15 amino acids long. CDR3 DNA is the only sequence kept; it has 45 bases, read in frame from the first base. Deletion took 4 bases off V and 5 bases off J, with a span of 17 bases between the germline ends. The sample comes from a study of T cell repertoires in cytomegalovirus infection (dated by TCRdb to the late 2010s). In the study overall: Recently identified HLA-C-restricted CMV epitopes, whose presentation resists viral immunomodulation, were targeted by peptide stimulations together with well-studied HLA-B-restricted epitopes. Donor HLA type was relevant to the analysis, as public TCR beta signatures indicated carriage of CMV infection together with the matching HLA type.

The sequencer was an Illumina HiSeq 1500. TCRdb trimmed the raw reads at Q25, called clones with MiXCR and kept productive beta chains. Each CDR3 protein gets just one entry, which takes the most common genes and DNA from the rows behind it. The sample includes about 920,000 distinct CDR3 sequences, with about 33% observed a single time. Around an eighth of the sample comes from the top ten. What the research found in general, with its limitations: Cumulative frequency of public TCR beta family members discriminated carriers of CMV infection plus the relevant HLA type in this cohort and an independent 352-donor cohort. The ex vivo response was dominated by HLA-C-restricted CMV-specific TCR beta clonotypes, and the single most frequent clonotype in two of eight donors was supplied by these HLA-C-restricted clonotypes.

The sample's treatment or condition, from its label and the paper: in vitro stimulation with specific CMV peptide epitopes to enrich CMV-specific T cells. The chain is made from TRBV27 and TRBJ2-5; matching of 6 bases hints at TRBD2 as the D gene. The source is a human donor in good health (CMV status not recorded). Some clones in this sample may be carry-over from other donors' samples. The sample was cultured CD8+ T cells from PBMCs, taken from culture after CMV antigen stimulation. The CDR3 reads CASSSPGDRRETQYF. The DNA is TGTGCCAGCAGTTCACCGGGGGACCGGAGGGAGACCCAGTACTTC.